This T cell receptor (beta chain) was captured in a study of cytotoxic CD8 clonotypes in ibrutinib-treated CLL. Profiled with immunoSEQ multiplex PCR; TCRdb holds only in-frame clones, not every one. The sample lists more than 140,000 clones, roughly 77% occurring once. The germline gives CDR1 SGHDN, CDR2 FVKESK. The CDR3 consists of 18 residues. The trim removed 3 bases at V and 6 bases at J, leaving 13 bases unmatched. Sequences were derived from PBMCs, sampled after 12 months of ibrutinib treatment. The chain uses TRBV14 and TRBJ2-2, with 10 positions matching TRBD1. The source is a human donor with chronic lymphocytic leukemia. CDR3 DNA: TGTGCCAGCAGCCACCAGGACAGGGGGGGTATCAAAGCCGGGGAGCTGTTTTTT. This gives the protein CASSHQDRGGIKAGELFF. Using reference TRBV14 and TRBJ2-2 for the parts outside the CDR3, the full variable domain is EAGVTQFPSHSVIEKGQTVTLRCDPISGHDNLYWYRRVMGKEIKFLLHFVKESKQDESGMPNNRFLAERTGGTYSTLKVQPAELEDSGVYFCASSHQDRGGIKAGELFFGEGSRLTVL.